These 20 T cell receptor beta chains share one sample of origin, sequenced in a study of blood T cell repertoires in COVID-19. The table came from immunoSEQ multiplex PCR; TCRdb's copy has only in-frame clones and leaves some out. Here the sample spans about 250,000 clones, around 91% being singletons. The sequencing input was PBMCs or T cells enriched from blood (not recorded which). The source is a woman aged 18-29 years who had recovered from COVID-19.

The chain combines TRBV10-2 with TRBJ1-4; 9 nucleotides match TRBD1. The CDR3 has 17 amino acids. Trimming took 5 bases from V and 0 from J; bases not matched to a gene: 7. Germline CDR1 reads WSHSY; CDR2 reads SAAADI. This CDR3 reads CASSPGQGTPTNEKLFF. CDR3 sequence (DNA): TGCGCCAGCAGTCCCGGACAGGGGACTCCAACTAATGAAAAACTGTTTTTT.

V and J are TRBV3-1 (or the pseudogene TRBV3-2) and TRBJ2-3, with TRBD2 matching over 10 bases. The CDR3 runs to 15 residues. After removal of 5 bases from V and 5 bases from J, the junction contained 7 bases not matched to a gene. The germline CDR1 and CDR2 sequences are LGHDT and YNNKEL (reference sequence). The CDR3 spells CASSSPSGGKDTQYF. The CDR3 DNA sequence: TGTGCCAGCAGCTCCCCTAGCGGGGGTAAAGATACGCAGTATTTT.

CDR3 DNA sequence: TGTGCCAGCGCTATTCTCGGGACAGCTAATTCACCCCTCCACTTT. It translates to CASAILGTANSPLHF. This chain links TRBV6-5 with TRBJ1-6; TRBD1 aligns across 7 bases. This CDR3 spans 15 amino acids. J was trimmed by 6 bases and V by 8 bases; bases with no gene match: 10. Germline lookup yields CDR1 MNHEY and CDR2 SVGAGI.

CDR3 in DNA: TGTGCCACAAAAACAGGGAACGGCAATCAGCCCCAGCATTTT. Translation gives CATKTGNGNQPQHF. The rearrangement links TRBV6-5 to TRBJ1-5, with a weak D call TRBD1 (6 bases). CDR1 and CDR2 (germline): MNHEY, SVGAGI. This CDR3 spans 14 amino acids. Trimming pared 10 bases from V and 2 bases from J, leaving 15 bases between.

The chain combines TRBV13 with TRBJ2-1; TRBD2 is a possible D gene (5 bases). The V and J ends lost 5 bases and 4 bases respectively, with 21 bases between them. Germline-derived CDR1 and CDR2 are PRHDT and FYEKMQ (reference sequence). This CDR3 region has 17 residues. The CDR3 spells CASSQTQMAGTYNEQFF. CDR3 DNA sequence: TGTGCCAGCAGCCAAACCCAGATGGCGGGTACTTACAATGAGCAGTTCTTC.

The chain carries TRBV6-5 and TRBJ2-7; 7 bases line up with TRBD2. Germline V lookup: CDR1 MNHEY, CDR2 SVGAGI. The junction had 3 bases not matched to a gene; V was cut back by 8 bases and J by 2 bases. The CDR3 is 12 amino acids. CDR3 residues: CASRGVAYEQYF. The CDR3 DNA sequence: TGTGCCAGCCGGGGGGTTGCCTACGAGCAGTACTTC.

The chain couples TRBV15 to TRBJ1-3; no clear D gene. The CDR3 consists of 16 residues. Germline V gene lookup returns CDR1 LNHNV and CDR2 YYDKDF (reference sequence). V gave up 0 bases and J gave up 3 bases, with 12 bases separating them. The CDR3 spells CATSRDLTAGGNTIYF. Written as DNA, the CDR3 is TGTGCCACCAGCAGAGATCTGACTGCGGGTGGAAACACCATATATTTT. The variable domain in full, with the rest retrieved from reference TRBV15 and TRBJ1-3, is DAMVIQNPRYQVTQFGKPVTLSCSQTLNHNVMYWYQQKSSQAPKLLFHYYDKDFNNEADTPDNFQSRRPNTSFCFLDIRSPGLGDTAMYLCATSRDLTAGGNTIYFGEGSWLTVV.

The chain links TRBV13 to TRBJ1-1, with TRBD1 identical over 9 bases. The CDR3 runs to 15 residues. Losses at the gene ends were 1 base for V and 4 bases for J; bases not matched to a gene: 4. Germline CDR1 PRHDT, CDR2 FYEKMQ (reference sequence). CDR3 loop: CASSLAGTGSTEAFF. The CDR3 bases are TGTGCCAGCAGCTTAGCCGGGACAGGGAGCACTGAAGCTTTCTTT.

This sequence joins TRBV28 and TRBJ1-6; 7 positions match TRBD1. This CDR3 is built from 15 residues. The trim removed 8 bases at V and 2 bases at J, leaving 6 bases unmatched. The germline V gene has CDR1 MDHEN and CDR2 SYDVKM. CDR3 bases: TGTGCCAGCCTGGACAGGACTCCCTATAATTCACCCCTCCACTTT. Protein: CASLDRTPYNSPLHF.

J is TRBJ2-7 and V is TRBV6-9, with D perhaps TRBD1 (5 bases). Germline CDR1 is MNHGY and CDR2 is SVAAGI. This CDR3 region has 17 residues. Trimming took 1 base from V and 5 from J, leaving 21 bases between them. The DNA for the CDR3 is TGTGCCAGCAGTTATTTCGTCTTGGCGATTTTGGGGCACGAGCAGTACTTC. Protein: CASSYFVLAILGHEQYF.

This chain links TRBV6-6 with TRBJ2-5; TRBD1 aligns across 11 bases. The ends lost 0 bases at V and 1 base at J; junction bases unmatched: 1. The CDR3 totals 16 residues. Germline CDR1 reads MNHNY; CDR2 reads SVGAGI (reference sequence). The CDR3 sequence: CASSYSGQGVQETQYF. For the CDR3, the DNA is TGTGCCAGCAGTTACTCGGGACAGGGGGTCCAAGAGACCCAGTACTTC.

This chain's CDR3 is CASSQGIREQFF. The CDR3 nucleotides are TGTGCCAGCAGCCAAGGCATCAGGGAGCAGTTCTTC. This rearrangement joins TRBV14 to TRBJ2-1; D not resolved. Per germline, CDR1 SGHDN and CDR2 FVKESK. This CDR3 has 12 amino acids. Trimming pared 1 base from V and 10 bases from J, leaving 8 bases between.

The rearrangement uses TRBV11-2 and TRBJ1-2, with TRBD1 identical over 8 bases. Germline CDR1 SGHAT, CDR2 FQNNGV. The CDR3 totals 14 residues. After removal of 1 base from V and 8 bases from J, the junction contained 6 bases not matched to a gene. CDR3 sequence (DNA): TGTGCCAGCAGCTTAGGGACAGGGTTGGGAGGCTACACCTTC. This translates into CASSLGTGLGGYTF.

The V and J genes are TRBV29-1 and TRBJ1-5; 9 nucleotides align to TRBD1. The CDR3 is 15 residues long. V gave up 6 bases and J gave up 1 base; unmatched junction bases: 7. Germline CDR1 SQVTM, CDR2 ANQGSEA. This chain's CDR3 is CSVGQGVGSNQPQHF. The CDR3 DNA reads as TGCAGCGTGGGACAGGGTGTGGGCAGCAATCAGCCCCAGCATTTT. Using reference TRBV29-1 and TRBJ1-5 for the parts outside the CDR3, the full variable domain is SAVISQKPSRDICQRGTSLTIQCQVDSQVTMMFWYRQQPGQSLTLIATANQGSEATYESGFVIDKFPISRPNLTFSTLTVSNMSPEDSSIYLCSVGQGVGSNQPQHFGDGTRLSIL.

The J gene is TRBJ2-7, the V gene TRBV18; 8 positions agree with TRBD1. The V gene end was trimmed by 2 bases and the J gene end by 4 bases; junction bases not matched to a gene: 4. The CDR3 totals 14 residues. The germline CDR1 and CDR2 sequences are KGHSH and LQKENI. The CDR3 DNA sequence: TGTGCCAGCTCACCAGCAGGGGGCAGGTACGAGCAGTACTTC. This codes for CASSPAGGRYEQYF.

This chain joins TRBV4-1 and TRBJ1-3; D uncertain. Germline V lookup: CDR1 MGHRA, CDR2 YSYEKL. This CDR3 contains 15 residues. V lost 0 bases and J lost 0, with 6 bases in between. The CDR3 loop is CASSQEVRSGNTIYF. The CDR3 DNA reads as TGCGCCAGCAGCCAAGAAGTGCGCTCTGGAAACACCATATATTTT.

The V call is TRBV28, the J call TRBJ1-5; maybe TRBD1 (5 bases). Germline V gene lookup returns CDR1 MDHEN and CDR2 SYDVKM. The CDR3 covers 16 residues. V was shortened by 8 bases and J by 0 bases, with 17 bases between the two germline ends. The DNA of the CDR3 is TGTGCCAGCGGAGATAGTGGGGCCGGTAGCAATCAGCCCCAGCATTTT. This encodes CASGDSGAGSNQPQHF.

CDR3 sequence (DNA): TGCAGCGTCGTGGACAGGGCCTATGGCTACACCTTC. It yields the protein CSVVDRAYGYTF. V and J are TRBV29-1 and TRBJ1-2, with 8 nucleotides matching TRBD1. This CDR3 comprises 12 residues. Trimming cost V 6 bases and J 4 bases; bases outside gene matches: 4. CDR1 is SQVTM, CDR2 ANQGSEA, per germline.

In its sample, this clone was seen once. V and J are TRBV5-1 and TRBJ1-2, with TRBD1 as a possible D gene (6 bases). Trimming removed 0 bases at V and 8 bases at J, with 8 bases between. The germline V gene has CDR1 SGHRS and CDR2 YFSETQ. The CDR3 consists of 12 residues. CDR3 DNA sequence: TGCGCCAGCAGCTTGGAAGGACAGGGCTACACCTTC. It yields the protein CASSLEGQGYTF.

This clone turned up a few times. The rearrangement joins TRBV14 to TRBJ2-7, with D hard to call. CDR1 and CDR2 from the germline V gene are SGHDN and FVKESK. V was clipped by 0 bases and J by 0 bases, with 9 bases between them. This CDR3 contains 15 residues. This chain's CDR3 is CASSQDGLNSYEQYF. The CDR3 bases are TGTGCCAGCAGCCAAGACGGGTTAAACTCCTACGAGCAGTACTTC.